This is a list of T cell receptor beta chains from one sample in a study of identical twins. TCRdb re-analysed the 5' RACE reads in MiXCR, keeping a single row per CDR3 protein. Counted here are about 900,000 distinct CDR3 sequences, roughly an eighth occurring once; the ten biggest clones make up 1.5% to 2%. This sample was also put to use in a study of yellow fever vaccine responses in identical twins.

The sequenced sample consisted of PBMCs. All receptors come from a woman between 18 and 30 years old in good health. The CDR3 runs from the conserved cysteine through the conserved F or W. Each record gives: clone size, CDR3 length, V gene, J gene, D gene, CDR3 DNA, CDR3 protein. D genes are given only for firm matches. Clone size is given for some rows only: seen once, a few or many times, or a class if the clone is expanded.

>NA|16|TRBV9|TRBJ2-5|TRBD2
TGTGCCAGCAGCCCCCGACTAGCGGGGTTCCAAGAGACCCAGTACTTC
CASSPRLAGFQETQYF
>many|14|TRBV12-3/TRBV12-4|TRBJ2-2|NA
TGTGCCAGCAGCCTCAACCGGGACACCGGGGAGCTGTTTTTT
CASSLNRDTGELFF
>few|14|TRBV6-5|TRBJ2-1|TRBD2
TGTGCCAGCAGTTACTATCTGGCGGGAGGTGAGCAGTTCTTC
CASSYYLAGGEQFF
>NA|17|TRBV5-6|TRBJ2-6|TRBD1
TGTGCCAGCGCGCGGACAGGGGGCGCTGGAGGGGCCAACGTCCTGACTTTC
CASARTGGAGGANVLTF
>NA|19|TRBV12-3/TRBV12-4|TRBJ2-3|TRBD2
TGTGCCAGCTGTTTAGCGAGGCTAGCGGGAGTGTTGGGGGGAGATACGCAGTATTTT
CASCLARLAGVLGGDTQYF
>NA|17|TRBV13|TRBJ2-7|NA
TGTGCCAGCAGCTTAAATTGGCCTAGCGAATACTCCTACGAGCAGTACTTC
CASSLNWPSEYSYEQYF
>NA|16|TRBV12-3/TRBV12-4|TRBJ2-3|NA
TGTGCCAGCAACCCCTCCACAGGGAGGTTCACAGATACGCAGTATTTT
CASNPSTGRFTDTQYF
>NA|15|TRBV7-9|TRBJ2-5|NA
TGTGCCAGCAGCCCCAGGGTAGAGGGACCCTTGACCCAGTACTTC
CASSPRVEGPLTQYF
>NA|15|TRBV6-5|TRBJ2-3|NA
TGTGCCAGCAGTTACTCGGACGGCCTGGGTGGTACGCAGTATTTT
CASSYSDGLGGTQYF
>NA|12|TRBV19|TRBJ2-5|TRBD2
TGTGCCAGTAGGGCTAGCGGGGAGACCCAGTACTTC
CASRASGETQYF
>few|13|TRBV20-1|TRBJ1-1|NA
TGCAGTGCCCTAGGACCAGGGAACACTGAAGCTTTCTTT
CSALGPGNTEAFF
>many|17|TRBV9|TRBJ1-6|NA
TGTGCCAGCAGCGTAGGGGTGGGGGGGCTGAATAATTCACCCCTCCACTTT
CASSVGVGGLNNSPLHF
>few|15|TRBV2|TRBJ1-6|NA
TGTGCCAGCAGTGACCAGGGAACCTATAATTCACCCCTCCACTTT
CASSDQGTYNSPLHF
>many|16|TRBV7-9|TRBJ2-1|TRBD2
TGTGCCAGCAGCTTAGCGCAGCGGGAGGAAGACAATGAGCAGTTCTTC
CASSLAQREEDNEQFF
>NA|15|TRBV2|TRBJ2-7|TRBD2
TGTGCCAGCAGTGGTTCGGGACTACCCACCTACGAGCAGTACTTC
CASSGSGLPTYEQYF
>NA|14|TRBV2|TRBJ1-6|NA
TGTGCCAGCAGTGAAGACAGGGTTGGGTCACCCCTCCACTTT
CASSEDRVGSPLHF
>many|15|TRBV7-7|TRBJ1-1|NA
TGTGCCAGCAGCTTAGCGGACAGCCGGAACACTGAAGCTTTCTTT
CASSLADSRNTEAFF
>few|16|TRBV12-3/TRBV12-4|TRBJ2-5|NA
TGTGCCAGCAGTTTGGCCAACAGGGTGATCCAAGAGACCCAGTACTTC
CASSLANRVIQETQYF
>few|15|TRBV12-5|TRBJ2-1|TRBD2
TGTGCTAGTGTCAATAGCGGGAGTTTCTACAATGAGCAGTTCTTC
CASVNSGSFYNEQFF
>NA|13|TRBV29-1|TRBJ2-1|TRBD2
TGCAGCGCACCTAGCGGGAGTATGAATGAGCAGTTCTTC
CSAPSGSMNEQFF
>NA|13|TRBV6-5|TRBJ2-7|NA
TGTGCCAGCAGTTATACAGGTCCCAAGGGGCAGTACTTC
CASSYTGPKGQYF
>NA|16|TRBV6-2/TRBV6-3|TRBJ2-1|NA
TGTGCCAGCAGTTACTCGACGACAGAAATCGACAATGAGCAGTTCTTC
CASSYSTTEIDNEQFF
>few|17|TRBV6-1|TRBJ1-1|NA
TGTGCCAGCAGCACCTACTACTCCCCAACAGGGAACACTGAAGCTTTCTTT
CASSTYYSPTGNTEAFF
>NA|15|TRBV28|TRBJ2-1|TRBD2
TGTGCCAGTTCCACTAGCGCCAGCTCCTACAATGAGCAGTTCTTC
CASSTSASSYNEQFF
>few|14|TRBV24-1|TRBJ2-7|NA
TGTGCCACCAGTGACCCTGCATGGGGTTACGAGCAGTACTTC
CATSDPAWGYEQYF
>few|13|TRBV20-1|TRBJ2-7|TRBD2
TGCAGTGCTAGAAGCGGGAGTGATTTCGAGCAGTACTTC
CSARSGSDFEQYF
>many|16|TRBV5-1|TRBJ2-3|NA
TGCGCCAGCAGCTTGGGGTCCTCAACCAGCACAGATACGCAGTATTTT
CASSLGSSTSTDTQYF
>NA|15|TRBV7-8|TRBJ1-1|NA
TGTGCCAGCAGCTTAAGCCGAATTGTGAACACTGAAGCTTTCTTT
CASSLSRIVNTEAFF
>NA|15|TRBV29-1|TRBJ2-1|TRBD2
TGCAGCGTCCCTAGCGGGGGGAGCTCCTACAATGAGCAGTTCTTC
CSVPSGGSSYNEQFF
>few|15|TRBV12-3/TRBV12-4|TRBJ2-7|TRBD2
TGTGCCAGCAGTTTCAGGGCGGGAGGTGGCTACGAGCAGTACTTC
CASSFRAGGGYEQYF
>NA|13|TRBV20-1|TRBJ2-1|NA
TGCAGTGCTATGCCTAGGACCCGCAATGAGCAGTTCTTC
CSAMPRTRNEQFF
>few|13|TRBV12-3/TRBV12-4|TRBJ1-6|NA
TGTGCCAGCAACTCCGGGGCTAATTCACCCCTCCACTTT
CASNSGANSPLHF
>NA|13|TRBV29-1|TRBJ2-3|NA
TGCAGCGTTGGTCGGGGGGCCCCAGATACGCAGTATTTT
CSVGRGAPDTQYF
>few|15|TRBV12-3/TRBV12-4|TRBJ2-2|TRBD1
TGTGCCAGCAGTTTAGAGTACAGGGGCCCCGGGGAGCTGTTTTTT
CASSLEYRGPGELFF
>few|14|TRBV10-3|TRBJ2-5|NA
TGTGCCATCACCAACCGGGGAGGTCAAGAGACCCAGTACTTC
CAITNRGGQETQYF
>NA|15|TRBV18|TRBJ2-7|NA
TGTGCCAGCTCACCACAGGCCGGGTCCTCCTACGAGCAGTACTTC
CASSPQAGSSYEQYF
>NA|17|TRBV12-3/TRBV12-4|TRBJ2-1|NA
TGTGCCAGCAGTTTCCCGGGACTCCCGAGCTCCTACAATGAGCAGTTCTTC
CASSFPGLPSSYNEQFF
>few|14|TRBV7-2|TRBJ1-1|NA
TGTGCCAGCAGCCGCGGGGGCGCGTACCCTGAAGCTTTCTTT
CASSRGGAYPEAFF
>NA|18|TRBV7-8|TRBJ2-1|TRBD2
TGTGCCAGCAGCTTAGCCTTCTCTAGCGGACCGCGGGACAATGAGCAGTTCTTC
CASSLAFSSGPRDNEQFF
>NA|13|TRBV9|TRBJ2-7|NA
TGTGCCAGCAGCGTAAGTGCCGCGGGCGAGCAGTACTTC
CASSVSAAGEQYF
>few|15|TRBV7-9|TRBJ2-5|NA
TGTGCCAGCAGCGATGGTAGCGCCAGCCAAGAGACCCAGTACTTC
CASSDGSASQETQYF
>NA|18|TRBV10-3|TRBJ2-3|TRBD2
TGTGCCATCAGTGTGACTAGCGGGGGGGCCATCCCCACAGATACGCAGTATTTT
CAISVTSGGAIPTDTQYF
>few|14|TRBV6-4|TRBJ2-1|TRBD2
TGTGCCAGCAGTGCCTGGGAGGGTTACAATGAGCAGTTCTTC
CASSAWEGYNEQFF
>few|12|TRBV10-3|TRBJ2-3|NA
TGTGCCGCGGGACTTAGCACAGATACGCAGTATTTT
CAAGLSTDTQYF
>few|15|TRBV28|TRBJ1-5|NA
TGTGCCAGCAGTTTGCCTACAGGCCGAAATCAGCCCCAGCATTTT
CASSLPTGRNQPQHF
>few|13|TRBV12-5|TRBJ2-7|NA
TGTGCTAGTGGTTATTTAGAATCCTACGAGCAGTACTTC
CASGYLESYEQYF
>few|16|TRBV9|TRBJ2-3|TRBD2
TGTGCCAGCAGCGTAAATAGCGGGGGGTTATTAGATACGCAGTATTTT
CASSVNSGGLLDTQYF
>few|19|TRBV10-1|TRBJ2-2|TRBD2
TGCGCCAGCAGTGAGAGTCGTGGGCTAGCGGGAGGCCTCACCGGGGAGCTGTTTTTT
CASSESRGLAGGLTGELFF